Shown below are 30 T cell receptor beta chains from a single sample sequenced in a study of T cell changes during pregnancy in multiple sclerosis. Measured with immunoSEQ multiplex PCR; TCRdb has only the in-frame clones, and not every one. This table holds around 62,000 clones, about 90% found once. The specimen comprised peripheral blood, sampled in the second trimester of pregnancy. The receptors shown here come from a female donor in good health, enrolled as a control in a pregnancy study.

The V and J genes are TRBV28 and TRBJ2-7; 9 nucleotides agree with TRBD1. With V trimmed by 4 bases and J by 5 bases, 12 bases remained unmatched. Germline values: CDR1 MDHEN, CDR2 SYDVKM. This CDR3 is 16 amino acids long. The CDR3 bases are TGTGCCAGCAGTTCCCAGAAGGGACAGGGCCCCCACGAGCAGTACTTC. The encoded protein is CASSSQKGQGPHEQYF.

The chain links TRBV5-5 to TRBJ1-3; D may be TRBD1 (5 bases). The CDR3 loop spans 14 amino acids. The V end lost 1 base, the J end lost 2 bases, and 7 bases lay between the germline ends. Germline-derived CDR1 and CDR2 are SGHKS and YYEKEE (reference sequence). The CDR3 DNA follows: TGTGCCAGCAGCTTGACGGGGGCTGGAAACACCATATATTTT. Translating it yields CASSLTGAGNTIYF. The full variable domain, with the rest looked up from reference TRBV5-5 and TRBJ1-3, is DAGVTQSPTHLIKTRGQQVTLRCSPISGHKSVSWYQQVLGQGPQFIFQYYEKEERGRGNFPDRFSARQFPNYSSELNVNALLLGDSALYLCASSLTGAGNTIYFGEGSWLTVV.

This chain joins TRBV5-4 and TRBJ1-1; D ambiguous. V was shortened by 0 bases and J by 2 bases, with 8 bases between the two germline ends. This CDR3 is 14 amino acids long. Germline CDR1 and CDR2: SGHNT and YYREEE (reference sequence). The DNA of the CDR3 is TGTGCCAGCAGCTTGGGACATTCTAACACTGAAGCTTTCTTT. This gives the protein CASSLGHSNTEAFF.

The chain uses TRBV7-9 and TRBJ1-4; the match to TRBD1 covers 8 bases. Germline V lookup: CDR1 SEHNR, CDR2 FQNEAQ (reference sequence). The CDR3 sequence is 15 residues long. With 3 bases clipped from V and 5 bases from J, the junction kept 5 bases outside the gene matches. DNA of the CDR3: TGTGCCAGCAGCTTCCCAGGGGGCGGGAATGAAAAACTGTTTTTT. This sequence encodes CASSFPGGGNEKLFF.

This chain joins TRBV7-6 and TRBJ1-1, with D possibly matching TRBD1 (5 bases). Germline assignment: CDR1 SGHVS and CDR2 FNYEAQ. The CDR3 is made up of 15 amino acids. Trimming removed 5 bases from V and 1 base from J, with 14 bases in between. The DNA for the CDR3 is TGTGCCAGCAGCCTGCAGGACACGGGGAACACTGAAGCTTTCTTT. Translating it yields CASSLQDTGNTEAFF.

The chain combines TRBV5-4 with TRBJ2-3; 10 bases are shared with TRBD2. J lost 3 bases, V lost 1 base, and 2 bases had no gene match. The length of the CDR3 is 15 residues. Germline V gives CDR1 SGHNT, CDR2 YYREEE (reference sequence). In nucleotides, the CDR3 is TGTGCCAGCAGCTTGCCAGCGGGGGGGACAGATACGCAGTATTTT. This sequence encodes CASSLPAGGTDTQYF.

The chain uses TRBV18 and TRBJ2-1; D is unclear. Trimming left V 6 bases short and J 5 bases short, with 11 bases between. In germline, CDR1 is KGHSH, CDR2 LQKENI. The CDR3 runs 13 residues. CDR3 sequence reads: CASSPGQDNEQFF. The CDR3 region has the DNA TGTGCCAGCTCTCCCGGTCAGGACAATGAGCAGTTCTTC.

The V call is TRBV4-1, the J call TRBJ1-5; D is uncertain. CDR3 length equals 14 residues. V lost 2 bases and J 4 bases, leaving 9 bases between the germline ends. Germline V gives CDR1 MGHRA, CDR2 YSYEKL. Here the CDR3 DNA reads TGCGCCAGCAGCCAATCGTCAGAAAATCAGCCCCAGCATTTT. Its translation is CASSQSSENQPQHF.

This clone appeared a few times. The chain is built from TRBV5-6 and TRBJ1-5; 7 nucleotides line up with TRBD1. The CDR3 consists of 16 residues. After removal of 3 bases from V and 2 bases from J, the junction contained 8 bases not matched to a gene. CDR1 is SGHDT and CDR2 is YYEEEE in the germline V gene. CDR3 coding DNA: TGTGCCAGCAGCTGGCGGAGGGGGCTCGGCAATCAGCCCCAGCATTTT. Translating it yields CASSWRRGLGNQPQHF.

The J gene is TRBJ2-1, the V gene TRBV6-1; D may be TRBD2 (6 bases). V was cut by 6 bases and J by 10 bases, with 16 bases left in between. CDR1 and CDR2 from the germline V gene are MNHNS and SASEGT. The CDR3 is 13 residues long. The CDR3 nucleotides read TGTGCCAGCAGCCCGGGACTGCAGGGAGAGCAGTTCTTC. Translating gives CASSPGLQGEQFF.

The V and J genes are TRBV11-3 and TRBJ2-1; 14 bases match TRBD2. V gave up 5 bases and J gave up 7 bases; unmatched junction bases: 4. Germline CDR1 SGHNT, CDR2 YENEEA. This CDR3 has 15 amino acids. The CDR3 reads CASSPGLAGVNEQFF. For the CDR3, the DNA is TGTGCCAGCAGCCCGGGACTAGCGGGAGTAAATGAGCAGTTCTTC.

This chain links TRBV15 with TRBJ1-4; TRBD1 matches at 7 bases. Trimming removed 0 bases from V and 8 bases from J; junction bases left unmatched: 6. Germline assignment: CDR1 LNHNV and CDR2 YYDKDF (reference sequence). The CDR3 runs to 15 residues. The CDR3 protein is CATSRDHRGEEKLFF. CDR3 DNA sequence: TGTGCCACCAGCAGAGACCACAGGGGTGAAGAAAAACTGTTTTTT.

This CDR3 is CASSLGQGPNQPQHF. CDR3 coding DNA: TGTGCCAGCAGCTTGGGACAGGGCCCCAATCAGCCCCAGCATTTT. The chain is built from TRBV5-6 and TRBJ1-5, with TRBD1 matching 7 bases. Germline CDR1 is SGHDT and CDR2 is YYEEEE. CDR3 length: 15 amino acids. J gave up 3 bases and V 0 bases, and 3 bases lay outside the gene matches. The full variable domain, in which reference TRBV5-6 and TRBJ1-5 provide the parts outside the CDR3, is DAGVTQSPTHLIKTRGQQVTLRCSPKSGHDTVSWYQQALGQGPQFIFQYYEEEERQRGNFPDRFSGHQFPNYSSELNVNALLLGDSALYLCASSLGQGPNQPQHFGDGTRLSIL.

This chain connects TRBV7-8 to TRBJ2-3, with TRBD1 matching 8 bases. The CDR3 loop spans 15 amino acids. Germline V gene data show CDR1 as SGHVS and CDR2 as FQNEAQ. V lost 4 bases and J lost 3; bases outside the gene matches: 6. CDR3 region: CASSSPTGVTDTQYF. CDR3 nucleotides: TGTGCCAGCAGCTCGCCGACAGGGGTAACAGATACGCAGTATTTT.

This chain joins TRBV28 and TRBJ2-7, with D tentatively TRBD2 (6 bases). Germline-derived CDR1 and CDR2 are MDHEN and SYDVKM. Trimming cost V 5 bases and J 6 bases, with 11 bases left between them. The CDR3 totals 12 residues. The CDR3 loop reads CASSLTSFEQYF. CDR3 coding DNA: TGTGCCAGCAGTCTAACTAGCTTCGAGCAGTACTTC.

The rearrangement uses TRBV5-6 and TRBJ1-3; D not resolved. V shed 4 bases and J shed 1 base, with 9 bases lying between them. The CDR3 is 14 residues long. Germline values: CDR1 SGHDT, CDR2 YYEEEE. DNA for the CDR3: TGTGCCAGCAGCCCTACGGGTTCTGGAAACACCATATATTTT. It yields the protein CASSPTGSGNTIYF. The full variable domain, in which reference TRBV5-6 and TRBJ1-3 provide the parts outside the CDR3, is DAGVTQSPTHLIKTRGQQVTLRCSPKSGHDTVSWYQQALGQGPQFIFQYYEEEERQRGNFPDRFSGHQFPNYSSELNVNALLLGDSALYLCASSPTGSGNTIYFGEGSWLTVV.

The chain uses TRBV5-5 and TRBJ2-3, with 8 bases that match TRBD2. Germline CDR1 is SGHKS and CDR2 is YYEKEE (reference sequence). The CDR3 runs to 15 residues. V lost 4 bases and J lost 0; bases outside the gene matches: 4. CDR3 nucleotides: TGTGCCAGCAGCCTCGGGGGGGCTAGCACAGATACGCAGTATTTT. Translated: CASSLGGASTDTQYF.

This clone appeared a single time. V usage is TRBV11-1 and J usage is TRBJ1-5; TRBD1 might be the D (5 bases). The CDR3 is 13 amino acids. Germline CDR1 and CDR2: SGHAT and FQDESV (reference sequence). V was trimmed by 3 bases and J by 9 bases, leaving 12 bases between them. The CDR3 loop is CASSLGPEGPQHF. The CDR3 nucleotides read TGTGCCAGCAGCTTGGGGCCGGAGGGGCCCCAGCATTTT.

CDR3 loop: CASSPGTGKETQYF. CDR3 nucleotide sequence: TGTGCCAGCAGCCCCGGGACAGGGAAAGAGACCCAGTACTTC. This chain connects TRBV5-5 to TRBJ2-5, with TRBD1 matching 9 bases. The CDR3 is made up of 14 amino acids. J gave up 3 bases and V 4 bases, and 4 bases lay outside the gene matches. Germline V gene data show CDR1 as SGHKS and CDR2 as YYEKEE (reference sequence).

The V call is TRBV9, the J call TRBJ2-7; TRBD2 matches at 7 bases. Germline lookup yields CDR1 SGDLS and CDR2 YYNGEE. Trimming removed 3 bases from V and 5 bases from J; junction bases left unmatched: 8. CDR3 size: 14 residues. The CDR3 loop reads CASSESGDWDEQYF. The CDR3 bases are TGTGCCAGCAGCGAGAGCGGGGATTGGGACGAGCAGTACTTC.

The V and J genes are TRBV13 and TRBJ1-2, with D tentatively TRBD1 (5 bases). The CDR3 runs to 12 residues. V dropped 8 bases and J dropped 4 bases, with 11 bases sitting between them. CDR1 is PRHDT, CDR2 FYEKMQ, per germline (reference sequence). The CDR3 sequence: CASGGVGYGYTF. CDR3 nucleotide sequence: TGTGCCAGCGGGGGGGTCGGCTATGGCTACACCTTC.

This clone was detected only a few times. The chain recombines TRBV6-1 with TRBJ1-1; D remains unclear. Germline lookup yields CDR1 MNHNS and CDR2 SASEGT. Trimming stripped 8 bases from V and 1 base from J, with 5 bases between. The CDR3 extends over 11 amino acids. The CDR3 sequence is CASFWNTEAFF. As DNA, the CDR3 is TGTGCCAGCTTCTGGAACACTGAAGCTTTCTTT.

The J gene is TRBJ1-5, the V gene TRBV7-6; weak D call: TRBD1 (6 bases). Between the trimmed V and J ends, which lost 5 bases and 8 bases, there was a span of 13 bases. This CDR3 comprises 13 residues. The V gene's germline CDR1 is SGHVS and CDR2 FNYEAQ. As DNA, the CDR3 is TGTGCCAGCAGCCCTACAGAGGGGGAGCCCCAGCATTTT. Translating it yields CASSPTEGEPQHF.

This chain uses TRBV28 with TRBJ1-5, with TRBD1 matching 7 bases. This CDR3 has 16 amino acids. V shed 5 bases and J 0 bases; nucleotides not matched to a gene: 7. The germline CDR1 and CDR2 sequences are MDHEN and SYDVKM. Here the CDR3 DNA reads TGTGCCAGCAGTGTCCCCCGACAGGGTAGCAATCAGCCCCAGCATTTT. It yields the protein CASSVPRQGSNQPQHF. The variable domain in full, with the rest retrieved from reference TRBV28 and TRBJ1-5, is DVKVTQSSRYLVKRTGEKVFLECVQDMDHENMFWYRQDPGLGLRLIYFSYDVKMKEKGDIPEGYSVSREKKERFSLILESASTNQTSMYLCASSVPRQGSNQPQHFGDGTRLSIL.

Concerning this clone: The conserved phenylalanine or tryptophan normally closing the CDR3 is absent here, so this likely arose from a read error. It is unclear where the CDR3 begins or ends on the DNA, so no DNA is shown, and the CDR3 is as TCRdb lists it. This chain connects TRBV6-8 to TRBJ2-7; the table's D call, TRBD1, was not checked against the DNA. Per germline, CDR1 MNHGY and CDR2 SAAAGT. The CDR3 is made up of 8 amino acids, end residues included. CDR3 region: CASRVGAL.

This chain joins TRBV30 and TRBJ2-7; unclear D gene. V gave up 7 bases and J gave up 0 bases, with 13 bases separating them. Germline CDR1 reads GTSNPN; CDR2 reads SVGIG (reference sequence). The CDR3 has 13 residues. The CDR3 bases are TGTGCCTTCAGAGGCGGTGGCTCCTACGAGCAGTACTTC. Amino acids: CAFRGGGSYEQYF. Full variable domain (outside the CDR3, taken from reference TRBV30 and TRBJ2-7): SQTIHQWPATLVQPVGSPLSLECTVEGTSNPNLYWYRQAAGRGLQLLFYSVGIGQISSEVPQNLSASRPQDRQFILSSKKLLLSDSGFYLCAFRGGGSYEQYFGPGTRLTVT.

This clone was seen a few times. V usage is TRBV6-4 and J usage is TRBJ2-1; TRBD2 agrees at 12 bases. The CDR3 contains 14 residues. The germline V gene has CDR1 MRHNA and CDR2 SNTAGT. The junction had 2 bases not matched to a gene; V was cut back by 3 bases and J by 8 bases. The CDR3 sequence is CASSETSGSDEQFF. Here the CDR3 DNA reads TGTGCCAGCAGTGAGACTAGCGGGAGTGATGAGCAGTTCTTC.

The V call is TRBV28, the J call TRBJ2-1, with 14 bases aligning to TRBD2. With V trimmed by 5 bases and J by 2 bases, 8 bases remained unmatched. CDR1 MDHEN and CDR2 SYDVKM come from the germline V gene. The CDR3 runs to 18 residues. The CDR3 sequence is CASSIGLAGGLPYNEQFF. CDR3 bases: TGTGCCAGCAGTATCGGACTAGCGGGAGGTTTGCCCTACAATGAGCAGTTCTTC.

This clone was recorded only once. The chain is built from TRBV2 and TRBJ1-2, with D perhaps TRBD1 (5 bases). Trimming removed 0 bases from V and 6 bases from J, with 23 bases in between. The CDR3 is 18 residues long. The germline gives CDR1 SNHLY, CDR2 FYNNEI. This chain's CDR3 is CASSEALFRAGIPHGYTF. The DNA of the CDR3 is TGTGCCAGCAGTGAAGCGCTTTTTCGGGCAGGGATCCCTCATGGCTACACCTTC.

CDR3 sequence reads: CASSTGQLYEQYF. The CDR3 region has the DNA TGTGCTAGCTCCACGGGACAGCTCTACGAGCAGTACTTC. The rearrangement joins TRBV12-5 to TRBJ2-7; TRBD1 matches at 7 bases. The CDR3 covers 13 residues. Losses at the gene ends were 9 bases for V and 3 bases for J; bases not matched to a gene: 8. Germline values: CDR1 LGHNT, CDR2 FRNRAP.